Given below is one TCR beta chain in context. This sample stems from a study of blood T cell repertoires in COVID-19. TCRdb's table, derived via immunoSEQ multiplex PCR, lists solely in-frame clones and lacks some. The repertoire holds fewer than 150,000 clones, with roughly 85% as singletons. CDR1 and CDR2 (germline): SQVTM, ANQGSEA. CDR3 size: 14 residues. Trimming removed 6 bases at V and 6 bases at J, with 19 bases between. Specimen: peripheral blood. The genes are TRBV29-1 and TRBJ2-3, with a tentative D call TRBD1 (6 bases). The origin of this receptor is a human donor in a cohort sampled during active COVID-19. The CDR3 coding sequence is TGCAGCGTAGCAGGGGATATAGGGCGGGATACGCAGTATTTT. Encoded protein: CSVAGDIGRDTQYF.